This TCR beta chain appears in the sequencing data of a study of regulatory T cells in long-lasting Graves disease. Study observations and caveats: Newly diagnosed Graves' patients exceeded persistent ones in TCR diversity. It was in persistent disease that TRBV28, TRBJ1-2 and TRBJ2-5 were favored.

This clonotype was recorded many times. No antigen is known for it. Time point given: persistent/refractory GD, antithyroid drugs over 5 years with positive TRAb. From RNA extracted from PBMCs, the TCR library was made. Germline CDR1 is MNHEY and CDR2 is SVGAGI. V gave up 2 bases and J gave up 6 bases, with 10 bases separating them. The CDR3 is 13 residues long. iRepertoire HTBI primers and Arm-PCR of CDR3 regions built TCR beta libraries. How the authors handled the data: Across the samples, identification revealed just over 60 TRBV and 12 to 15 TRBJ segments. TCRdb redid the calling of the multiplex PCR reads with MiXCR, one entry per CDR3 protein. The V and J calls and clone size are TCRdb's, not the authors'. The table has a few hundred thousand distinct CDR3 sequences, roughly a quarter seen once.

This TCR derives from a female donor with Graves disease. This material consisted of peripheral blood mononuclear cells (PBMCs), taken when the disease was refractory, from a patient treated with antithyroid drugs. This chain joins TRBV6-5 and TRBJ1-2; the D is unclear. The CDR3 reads CASSYDALNGYTF. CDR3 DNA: TGTGCCAGCAGTTACGACGCCTTGAATGGCTACACCTTC.